A selection of T cell receptor beta chains follows, all from one sample in a study of blood T cell repertoires in COVID-19. Sequencing used immunoSEQ multiplex PCR; TCRdb keeps in-frame clones, though not all of them. The repertoire holds about 150,000 clones, with about four fifths as singletons. The sequencing input was peripheral blood. These TCRs come from a man between 65 and 80 years old with active or convalescent COVID-19. Each CDR3 is given with its conserved first and last residue. The D gene is left open where the match is weak. The listing skips clone size in some rows; elsewhere it reads once, few, many or a size class.

V gene	clone size	J gene	D gene	CDR3 DNA	CDR3 protein
TRBV6-2/TRBV6-3	few	TRBJ2-3	.	TGTGCCAGCAGTTCGGGTCAATCAACAGATACGCAGTATTTT	CASSSGQSTDTQYF
TRBV18	.	TRBJ2-7	TRBD1	TGTGCCAGCTCACTCGGGACAGGGATTGCCTACGAGCAGTACTTC	CASSLGTGIAYEQYF
TRBV7-2	.	TRBJ1-6	.	TGTGCCAGCAGGGGCAGGCAGGGGAGGGAGAATTCACCCCTCCACTTT	CASRGRQGRENSPLHF
TRBV13	.	TRBJ1-4	.	TGTGCCAGCAGCCCCGGAGGAGGTCAGGTTTATGAAAAACTGTTTTTT	CASSPGGGQVYEKLFF
TRBV6-2/TRBV6-3	.	TRBJ2-3	TRBD2	TGTGCCAGCAGTTACTCGGTACTGCTAGCGGGCTACACAGATACGCAGTATTTT	CASSYSVLLAGYTDTQYF
TRBV19	.	TRBJ1-1	.	TGTGCCAGTAGTACCCAGGGGAACACTGAAGCTTTCTTT	CASSTQGNTEAFF
TRBV28	.	TRBJ2-5	TRBD2	TGTGCCAGCAGTTATAGCGGGAGGGCCTCGGAGACCCAGTACTTC	CASSYSGRASETQYF
TRBV7-6	.	TRBJ1-5	.	TGTGCCAGCAGCTTAACGGCGGACAGTAATCAGCCCCAGCATTTT	CASSLTADSNQPQHF
TRBV19	once	TRBJ2-5	.	TGTGCCAGTAGTATAAACCGGGAGCGGACCCAGTACTTC	CASSINRERTQYF
TRBV5-4	.	TRBJ2-7	.	TGTGCCGCCTACCGGGTGGGCGGGGTACTCTACGAGCAGTACTTC	CAAYRVGGVLYEQYF
TRBV7-3	.	TRBJ2-6	TRBD2	TGTGCCAGCAGCCAAAACGCACTAGCGGCCGGGGCCAACGTCCTGACTTTC	CASSQNALAAGANVLTF
TRBV5-6	.	TRBJ1-5	TRBD1	TGTGCCAGCAGCTCGCGGGACAGGGGTCCCAGCAATCAGCCCCAGCATTTT	CASSSRDRGPSNQPQHF
TRBV30	.	TRBJ2-1	TRBD2	TGTGCCTGGAGAAAGCGGGGGGCCGGGGTATTGTTCTTC	CAWRKRGAGVLFF
TRBV5-1	.	TRBJ1-5	.	TGCGCCAGCAGCTTAGGGGGGGTTGGCAATCAGCCCCAGCATTTT	CASSLGGVGNQPQHF
TRBV7-2	.	TRBJ2-5	.	TGTGCCAGCGGCGGCAGATCCCAAGAGACCCAGTACTTC	CASGGRSQETQYF
TRBV18	.	TRBJ1-1	TRBD1	TGTGCCAGCTCACAAGGACAGGGTACTGAAGCTTTCTTT	CASSQGQGTEAFF
TRBV18	few	TRBJ1-5	.	TGTGCCAGCTCACCACGGCGAGACAGTAGCAATCAGCCCCAGCATTTT	CASSPRRDSSNQPQHF
TRBV6-1	.	TRBJ2-7	.	TGTGCCAGCTGTGAACCCTACACGACAGGTGTCTACGAGCAGTACTTC	CASCEPYTTGVYEQYF
TRBV7-2	.	TRBJ2-7	TRBD1	TGTGCCAGCAGCCTGGACAGGGCAGCCTACGAGCAGTACTTC	CASSLDRAAYEQYF
TRBV21-1	.	TRBJ1-3	.	TGTGCCAGCAGCAAAAAAGCAGGTGGTTCTGGAAACACCATATATTTT	CASSKKAGGSGNTIYF
TRBV4-1	.	TRBJ2-3	TRBD2	TGCGCCAGCAGCCAAGCCCGGACTAGCGGGAGGTTAACAGATACGCAGTATTTT	CASSQARTSGRLTDTQYF
TRBV5-6	.	TRBJ2-7	TRBD1	TGTGCCAGCAGCTTCGGGGACAGGGGCTACGAGCAGTACTTC	CASSFGDRGYEQYF
TRBV27	.	TRBJ2-7	.	TGTGCCAGCAGTCCTCGGGACTCCTCTTCAGTCTACGAGCAGTACTTC	CASSPRDSSSVYEQYF
TRBV7-8	.	TRBJ2-7	TRBD1	TGTGCCAGCAGCTTCTGGGACAGGTCTGCCTCCTACGAGCAGTACTTC	CASSFWDRSASYEQYF
TRBV2	.	TRBJ2-2	.	TGTGCCAGCACCCCAGATTCCGCGAACACCGGGGAGCTGTTTTTT	CASTPDSANTGELFF
TRBV7-8	.	TRBJ2-1	TRBD1	TGTGCCAGCAGACAGGGGGCGTCCAACAATGAGCAGTTCTTC	CASRQGASNNEQFF
TRBV5-6	once	TRBJ1-2	.	TGTGCCAGCAGCTTTCGCGGACAGATCTATTCTAACTATGGCTACACCTTC	CASSFRGQIYSNYGYTF
TRBV19	once	TRBJ1-5	TRBD1	TGTGCCAGTATACGGGACAGTCCTTATAGCAATCAGCCCCAGCATTTT	CASIRDSPYSNQPQHF
TRBV29-1	.	TRBJ1-3	.	TGCAGCGTTGACCGAGATTCTGGAAACACCATATATTTT	CSVDRDSGNTIYF
TRBV20-1	.	TRBJ1-1	.	TGCAGTGCTAGTTTAACTCTGAACACTGAAGCTTTCTTT	CSASLTLNTEAFF
TRBV2	.	TRBJ2-3	.	TGTGCCAGCACCGACCAGGCTTACGGCACAGATACGCAGTATTTT	CASTDQAYGTDTQYF
TRBV7-2	.	TRBJ2-2	.	TGTGCCAGCAGCCACCCTACTATTTCCTGGCGGGTTGGCACCGGGGAGCTGTTTTTT	CASSHPTISWRVGTGELFF
TRBV9	.	TRBJ2-7	TRBD1	TGTGCCAGCAGCGTCCAGACAGGGACCTACGAGCAGTACTTC	CASSVQTGTYEQYF
TRBV7-9	once	TRBJ1-4	TRBD1	TGTGCCAGCAGCTCCGGACTACAGGGGGCGTCTAATGAAAAACTGTTTTTT	CASSSGLQGASNEKLFF
TRBV6-2/TRBV6-3	.	TRBJ2-6	.	TGTGCCAGCAGTTACTCGATCGGCAGGGCCAGCTCTGGGGCCAACGTCCTGACTTTC	CASSYSIGRASSGANVLTF
TRBV28	.	TRBJ1-6	.	TGTGCCAGCAACAGACCCCAGACGAATTCACCCCTCCACTTT	CASNRPQTNSPLHF
TRBV18	.	TRBJ1-1	.	TGTGCCAGCTCACCACCTTGGGGGGACACTGAAGCTTTCTTT	CASSPPWGDTEAFF
TRBV5-8	once	TRBJ2-5	.	TGTGCCAGCAGCCCGAGGGATCAAGAGACCCAGTACTTC	CASSPRDQETQYF
TRBV7-9	.	TRBJ2-7	TRBD2	TGTGCCAGCAGCTCCTCACCCCTCGGGACTAGTTTCTACGAGCAGTACTTC	CASSSSPLGTSFYEQYF
TRBV19	.	TRBJ2-7	.	TGTGCCAGTAGTGTTGAGACCAAGGGAGGCCTCGAGCAGTACTTC	CASSVETKGGLEQYF
TRBV7-2	few	TRBJ2-1	TRBD1	TGTGCCAGCAGCTTAGGACAGGGCGTCTACAATGAGCAGTTCTTC	CASSLGQGVYNEQFF
TRBV6-2/TRBV6-3	.	TRBJ1-5	.	TGTGCCAGCAGTTACGAGCGGTCTCAGCCCCAGCATTTT	CASSYERSQPQHF